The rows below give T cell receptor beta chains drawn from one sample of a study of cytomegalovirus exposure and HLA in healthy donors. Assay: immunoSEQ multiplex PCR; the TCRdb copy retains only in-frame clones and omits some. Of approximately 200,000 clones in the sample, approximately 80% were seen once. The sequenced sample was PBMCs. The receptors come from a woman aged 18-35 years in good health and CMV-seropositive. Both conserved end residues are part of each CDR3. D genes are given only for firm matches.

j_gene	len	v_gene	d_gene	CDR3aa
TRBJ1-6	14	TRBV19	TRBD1	CASTLTGGNSPLHF
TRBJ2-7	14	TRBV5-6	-	CASTPSPTSDEQYF
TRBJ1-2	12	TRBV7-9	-	CSSSDSNYGYTF
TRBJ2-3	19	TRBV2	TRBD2	CASSERGVRLAGATDTQYF
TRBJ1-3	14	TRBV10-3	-	CAIKMPGAGNTIYF
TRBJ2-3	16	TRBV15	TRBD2	CATERGLAGLTDTQYF
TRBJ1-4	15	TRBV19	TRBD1	CASSPTGGRNEKLFF
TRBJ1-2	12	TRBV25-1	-	CASTGQTQGYTF
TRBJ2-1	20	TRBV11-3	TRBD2	CASSNPPRVAGLASYNEQFF
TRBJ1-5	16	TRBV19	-	CASSNSGRRSGQPQHF
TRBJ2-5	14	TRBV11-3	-	CASSAWTAEETQYF
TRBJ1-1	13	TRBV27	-	CASSFARNTEAFF
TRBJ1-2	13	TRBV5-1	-	CASSKEWRGGYTF
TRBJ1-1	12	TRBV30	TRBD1	CAWGTGYTEAFF
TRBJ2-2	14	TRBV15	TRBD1	CATSFNRGSGELFF
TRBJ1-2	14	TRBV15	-	CATSRVWQSEGYTF
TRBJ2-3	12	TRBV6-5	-	CASSLSGDTQYF
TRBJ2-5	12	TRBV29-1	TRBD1	CSVGRGFETQYF
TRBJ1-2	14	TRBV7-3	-	CASSLASGAFGYTF
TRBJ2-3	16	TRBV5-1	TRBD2	CASSLAGGTSTDTQYF
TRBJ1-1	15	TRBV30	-	CAWAPGPRGNTEAFF
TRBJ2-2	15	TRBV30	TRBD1	CAWSVRDRETGELFF
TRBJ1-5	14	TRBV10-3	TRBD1	CAISVQGEGQPQHF
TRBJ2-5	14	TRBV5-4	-	CASSLRTQGETQYF
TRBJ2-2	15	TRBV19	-	CASRAQGRYTGELFF
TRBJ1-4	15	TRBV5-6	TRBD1	CASSLVGQGGEKLFF
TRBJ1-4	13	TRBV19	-	CASSWGVNEKLFF
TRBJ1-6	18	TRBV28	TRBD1	CASRLDRAIAAYNSPLHF
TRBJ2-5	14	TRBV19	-	CASSTGQGGETQYF
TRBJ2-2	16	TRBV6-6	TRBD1	CASSYPQGASAGELFF
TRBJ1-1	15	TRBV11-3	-	CASSERRAANTEAFF
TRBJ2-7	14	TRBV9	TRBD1	CASSATGLSYEQYF
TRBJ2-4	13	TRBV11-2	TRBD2	CASSQSGGNIQYF
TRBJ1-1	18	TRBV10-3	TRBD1	CAIKGGTGGALMNTEAFF